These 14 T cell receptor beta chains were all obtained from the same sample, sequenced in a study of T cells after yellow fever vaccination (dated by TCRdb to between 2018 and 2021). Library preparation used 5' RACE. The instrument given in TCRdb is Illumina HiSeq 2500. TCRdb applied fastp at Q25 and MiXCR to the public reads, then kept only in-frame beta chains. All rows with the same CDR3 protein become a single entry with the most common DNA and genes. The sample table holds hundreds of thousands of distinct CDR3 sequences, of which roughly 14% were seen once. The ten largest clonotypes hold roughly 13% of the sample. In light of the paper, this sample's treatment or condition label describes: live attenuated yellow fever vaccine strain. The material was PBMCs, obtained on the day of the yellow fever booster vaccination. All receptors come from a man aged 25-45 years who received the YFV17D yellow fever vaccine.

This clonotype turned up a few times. The chain's CDR3 is CASSLSGQNTEAFF. The CDR3 DNA reads as TGTGCCAGCAGTTTATCGGGACAAAACACTGAAGCTTTCTTT. V gene TRBV12-3 or TRBV12-4 combines with J gene TRBJ1-1; TRBD1 might be the D (6 bases). This CDR3 contains 14 residues. Trimming cost V 2 bases and J 2 bases, with 9 bases left between them.

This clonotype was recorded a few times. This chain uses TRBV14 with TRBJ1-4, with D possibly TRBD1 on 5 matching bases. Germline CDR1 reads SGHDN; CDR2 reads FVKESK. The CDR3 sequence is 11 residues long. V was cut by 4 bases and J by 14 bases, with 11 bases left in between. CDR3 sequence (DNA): TGTGCCAGCAGCCTGGGGGAAAGGCTGTTTTTT. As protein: CASSLGERLFF.

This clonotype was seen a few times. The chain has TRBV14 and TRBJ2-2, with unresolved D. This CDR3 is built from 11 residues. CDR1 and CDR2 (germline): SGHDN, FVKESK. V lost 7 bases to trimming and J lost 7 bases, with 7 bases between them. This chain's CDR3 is CASTMYGELFF. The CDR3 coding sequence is TGTGCCAGCACCATGTACGGGGAGCTGTTTTTT.

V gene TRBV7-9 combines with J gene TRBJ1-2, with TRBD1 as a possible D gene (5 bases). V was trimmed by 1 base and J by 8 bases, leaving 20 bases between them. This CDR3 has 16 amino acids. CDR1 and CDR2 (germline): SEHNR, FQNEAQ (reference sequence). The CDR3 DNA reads TGTGCCAGCAGCTTAGGGGGCGCCGTCAGGGCCGGCGGCTACACCTTC. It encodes CASSLGGAVRAGGYTF. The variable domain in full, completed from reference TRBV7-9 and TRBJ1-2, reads DTGVSQNPRHKITKRGQNVTFRCDPISEHNRLYWYRQTLGQGPEFLTYFQNEAQLEKSRLLSDRFSAERPKGSFSTLEIQRTEQGDSAMYLCASSLGGAVRAGGYTFGSGTRLTVV.

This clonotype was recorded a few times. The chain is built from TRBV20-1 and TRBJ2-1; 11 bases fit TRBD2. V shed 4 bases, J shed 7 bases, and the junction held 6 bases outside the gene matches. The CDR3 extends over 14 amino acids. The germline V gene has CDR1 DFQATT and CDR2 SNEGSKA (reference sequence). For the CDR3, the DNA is TGCAGTGCTAAACTAGCGGGAGTACCTAATGAGCAGTTCTTC. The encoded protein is CSAKLAGVPNEQFF.

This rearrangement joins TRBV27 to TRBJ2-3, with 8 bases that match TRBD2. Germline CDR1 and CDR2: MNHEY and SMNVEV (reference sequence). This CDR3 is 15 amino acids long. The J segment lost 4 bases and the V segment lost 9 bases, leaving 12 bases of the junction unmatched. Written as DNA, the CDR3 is TGTGCCAGTACAGAGGGCGGGAGGACCCCAGATACGCAGTATTTT. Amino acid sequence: CASTEGGRTPDTQYF.

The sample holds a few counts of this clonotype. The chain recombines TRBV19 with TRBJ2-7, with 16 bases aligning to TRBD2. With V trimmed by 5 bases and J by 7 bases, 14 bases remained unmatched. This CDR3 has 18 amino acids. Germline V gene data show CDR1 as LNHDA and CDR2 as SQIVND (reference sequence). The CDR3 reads CASSPGLAGGPLLWEQYF. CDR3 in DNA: TGTGCCAGTAGTCCGGGACTAGCGGGAGGGCCCCTCCTTTGGGAGCAGTACTTC. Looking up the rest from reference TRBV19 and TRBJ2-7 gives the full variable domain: DGGITQSPKYLFRKEGQNVTLSCEQNLNHDAMYWYRQDPGQGLRLIYYSQIVNDFQKGDIAEGYSVSREKKESFPLTVTSAQKNPTAFYLCASSPGLAGGPLLWEQYFGPGTRLTVT.

CDR3 bases: TGTGCCAGCAGTTACAGGGGCGTAGGCAATCAGCCCCAGCATTTT. Translation gives CASSYRGVGNQPQHF. The rearrangement uses TRBV6-2 or TRBV6-3 and TRBJ1-5, with D perhaps matching TRBD1 (5 bases). The germline gives CDR1 MNHEY, CDR2 SVGEGT. The CDR3 loop spans 15 amino acids. Trimming removed 2 bases from V and 2 bases from J, with 10 bases in between.

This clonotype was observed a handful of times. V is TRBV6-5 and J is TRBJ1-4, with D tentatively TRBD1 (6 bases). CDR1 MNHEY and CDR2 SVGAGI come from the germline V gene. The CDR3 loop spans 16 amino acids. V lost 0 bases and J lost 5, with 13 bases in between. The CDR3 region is CASSYSRQGLNEKLFF. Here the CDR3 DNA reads TGTGCCAGCAGTTACTCTAGGCAGGGGTTGAATGAAAAACTGTTTTTT.

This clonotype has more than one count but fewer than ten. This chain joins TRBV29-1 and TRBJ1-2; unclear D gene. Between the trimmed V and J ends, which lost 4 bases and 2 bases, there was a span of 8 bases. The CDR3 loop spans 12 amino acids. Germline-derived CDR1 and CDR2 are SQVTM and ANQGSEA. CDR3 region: CSVGWANYGYTF. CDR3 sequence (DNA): TGCAGCGTTGGTTGGGCGAACTATGGCTACACCTTC.

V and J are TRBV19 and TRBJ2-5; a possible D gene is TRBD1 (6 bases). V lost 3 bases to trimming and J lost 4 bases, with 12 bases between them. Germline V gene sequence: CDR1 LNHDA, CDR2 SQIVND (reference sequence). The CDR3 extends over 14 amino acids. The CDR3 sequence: CASSIEQGSETQYF. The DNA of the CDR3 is TGTGCCAGTAGTATCGAACAGGGCTCAGAGACCCAGTACTTC. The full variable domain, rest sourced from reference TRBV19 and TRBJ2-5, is DGGITQSPKYLFRKEGQNVTLSCEQNLNHDAMYWYRQDPGQGLRLIYYSQIVNDFQKGDIAEGYSVSREKKESFPLTVTSAQKNPTAFYLCASSIEQGSETQYFGPGTRLLVL.

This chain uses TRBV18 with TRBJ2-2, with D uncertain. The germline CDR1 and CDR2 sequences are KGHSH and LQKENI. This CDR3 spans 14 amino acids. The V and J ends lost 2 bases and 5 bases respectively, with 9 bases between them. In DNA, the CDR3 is TGTGCCAGCTCACCAGAGAGCGTAACCGGGGAGCTGTTTTTT. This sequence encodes CASSPESVTGELFF.

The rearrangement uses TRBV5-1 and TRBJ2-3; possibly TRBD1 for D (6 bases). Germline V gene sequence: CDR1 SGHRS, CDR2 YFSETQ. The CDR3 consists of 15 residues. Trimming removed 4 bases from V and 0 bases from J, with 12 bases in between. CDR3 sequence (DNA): TGCGCCAGCAGCCGCCGGACAGATAGCACAGATACGCAGTATTTT. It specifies CASSRRTDSTDTQYF.

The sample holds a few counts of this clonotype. The CDR3 loop is CASTRAVNNEQFF. DNA of the CDR3: TGTGCCAGCACTAGGGCCGTCAACAATGAGCAGTTCTTC. The genes are TRBV28 and TRBJ2-1; D is ambiguous. Germline lookup yields CDR1 MDHEN and CDR2 SYDVKM. Trimming cost V 7 bases and J 5 bases, with 12 bases left between them. The CDR3 spans 13 residues.